This paragraph covers one T cell receptor (beta chain) sequence. These data belong to a study of blood T cell repertoires in COVID-19. Study overall: Material from acute and convalescent COVID-19 was sourced from the United States, Italy and Spain. The cDNA or gDNA used as material had been derived from T cells, B-cell-depleted T cells, or PBMCs.

In the authors' methods: It was from reference gene primer amplification that nucleated cell counts were estimated. The assay was immunoSEQ multiplex PCR, and TCRdb's table has in-frame clones only and misses some. The V and J calls and the clone size are those of that table, but D and trimming were determined from the DNA. The sample carries 170,000 or so clones, about 87% recorded once. The CDR3 runs to 15 residues. Germline CDR1 reads SGHTA; CDR2 reads FQGNSA. The trim removed 1 base at V and 5 bases at J, leaving 3 bases unmatched. The origin of this receptor is a woman aged 18-29 years who had recovered from COVID-19. The sample comprised peripheral blood. This chain uses TRBV7-2 with TRBJ2-1, with 9 bases that match TRBD1. CDR3 bases: TGTGCCAGCAGCTTAGGGGACAGGGTGAACAATGAGCAGTTCTTC. Translation: CASSLGDRVNNEQFF.